Listed below are T cell receptor beta chains from one sample, sequenced in a study of blood T cell repertoires in COVID-19. The protocol was immunoSEQ multiplex PCR, while the TCRdb copy is restricted to in-frame clones and leaves out a portion. The sample carries approximately 150,000 clones, around four fifths recorded once. Sequencing was done on a sample of peripheral blood. These receptors came from a human donor in a cohort sampled during active COVID-19. Each CDR3 is given with its conserved first and last residue. Each record gives: V gene, J gene, CDR3 protein.

>TRBV7-8|TRBJ2-3
CASSLRGPGGADTQYF
>TRBV5-4|TRBJ2-6
CASSLQQGATGANVLTF
>TRBV11-2|TRBJ1-2
CASSLGRTLPGYTF
>TRBV10-3|TRBJ1-2
CAISGDGTGGNYGYTF
>TRBV3-1/TRBV3-2|TRBJ2-5
CASSPPGQGQETQYF
>TRBV9|TRBJ2-4
CASSVAAGQGDIQYF
>TRBV5-1|TRBJ2-3
CASSFSGPSTDTQYF
>TRBV4-2|TRBJ2-1
CASSGPNYNEQFF
>TRBV3-1/TRBV3-2|TRBJ2-6
CASSRQGAVSGANVLTF
>TRBV27|TRBJ1-2
CASRGTGKVYGYTF
>TRBV6-6|TRBJ2-1
CASSYSLAGGRHEQFF
>TRBV12-5|TRBJ2-1
CASRLAGVGEQFF
>TRBV27|TRBJ1-5
CASSLWGDNQPQHF
>TRBV9|TRBJ1-4
CASSSHTNEKLFF
>TRBV5-5|TRBJ1-5
CASSSNIQGLNQPQHF
>TRBV3-1/TRBV3-2|TRBJ1-2
CASSLSPLLTGHGYTF
>TRBV7-2|TRBJ1-2
CASRDMRAFNYGYTF
>TRBV19|TRBJ1-5
CASSDWRDLWVNQPQHF
>TRBV5-4|TRBJ2-7
CASSSRQINSYEQYF
>TRBV5-4|TRBJ2-3
CASSAVGLAGTLTDTQYF